This TCR beta chain was captured by sequencing in a study of blood T cell repertoires in COVID-19. Study-level information: The United States, Italy and Spain provided the acute and convalescent COVID-19 samples. Nucleic acid was either cDNA or gDNA, and it came from T cells, B-cell-depleted T cells, or PBMCs.

In Seattle, patients joined the study during active infection and were tracked longitudinally. Generated by immunoSEQ multiplex PCR, the TCRdb table keeps only in-frame clones and is missing some. The sample lists just over 300,000 clones, about nine tenths occurring once. The CDR3 totals 14 residues. Germline values: CDR1 SNHLY, CDR2 FYNNEI. The V and J ends lost 7 bases and 5 bases respectively, with 17 bases between them. The clonotype comes from a woman in her twenties or thirties with COVID-19, enrolled during active disease. The chain has TRBV2 and TRBJ1-1; D is ambiguous. The sequenced sample consisted of peripheral blood. The chain's CDR3 is CASTGELGPTEAFF. DNA of the CDR3: TGTGCCAGCACTGGGGAGTTAGGGCCGACTGAAGCTTTCTTT.